A selection of T cell receptor beta chains follows, all from one sample in a study of CD8+ T cells in alopecia areata. Some clones are missing from TCRdb's copy, which holds only in-frame ones; the method was immunoSEQ multiplex PCR. The profile shows 90,000 to 130,000 clones, around 59% of them singletons. The sample was CD8+ T cells sorted from blood. Receptor source: a human donor in good health. Both conserved end residues are part of each CDR3. Fields, in order: D gene, clone size, J gene, V gene, CDR3 DNA, CDR3 protein. A D gene is named only where the DNA matches it firmly. The listing skips clone size in some rows; elsewhere it reads once, few, many or a size class.

d_call: -; clone_size: -; j_call: TRBJ2-2; v_call: TRBV15; cdr3_nt: TGTGCCACCAGTACGCGGGGCGTGGGCACCGGGGAGCTGTTTTTT; cdr3_aa: CATSTRGVGTGELFF
d_call: -; clone_size: few; j_call: TRBJ2-7; v_call: TRBV2; cdr3_nt: TGTGCCAGCAGGCCCTCCGCCCTACAGGGAACAAAATGGTACGAGCAGTACTTC; cdr3_aa: CASRPSALQGTKWYEQYF
d_call: -; clone_size: -; j_call: TRBJ2-1; v_call: TRBV29-1; cdr3_nt: TGCAGCGTTGAACCCAGGGCCAATGAGCAGTTCTTC; cdr3_aa: CSVEPRANEQFF
d_call: -; clone_size: -; j_call: TRBJ2-7; v_call: TRBV13; cdr3_nt: TGTGCCAGCAGCCCTCATAGCGGCCGACCCTCCTACGAGCAGTACTTC; cdr3_aa: CASSPHSGRPSYEQYF
d_call: -; clone_size: few; j_call: TRBJ2-3; v_call: TRBV7-9; cdr3_nt: TGTGCCAGCAGCTTAACAGGTTATAGCATCTCAGATACGCAGTATTTT; cdr3_aa: CASSLTGYSISDTQYF
d_call: TRBD1; clone_size: -; j_call: TRBJ2-5; v_call: TRBV29-1; cdr3_nt: TGCAGCGTTGAGGACAGGGCCCGAGAGACCCAGTACTTC; cdr3_aa: CSVEDRARETQYF
d_call: -; clone_size: -; j_call: TRBJ1-4; v_call: TRBV5-4; cdr3_nt: TGTGCCAGCAGCTTGGTTGCAACTAATGAAAAACTGTTTTTT; cdr3_aa: CASSLVATNEKLFF
d_call: -; clone_size: -; j_call: TRBJ1-1; v_call: TRBV4-3; cdr3_nt: TGCGCCAGCAGTTGGCAGGGCCAGAACACTGAAGCTTTCTTT; cdr3_aa: CASSWQGQNTEAFF
d_call: -; clone_size: many; j_call: TRBJ1-2; v_call: TRBV7-9; cdr3_nt: TGTGCCAGCAGCCCTCCGACAGCCTTATATGGCTACACCTTC; cdr3_aa: CASSPPTALYGYTF
d_call: TRBD1; clone_size: few; j_call: TRBJ2-7; v_call: TRBV28; cdr3_nt: TGTGCCAGCAGTTCCCAGATCCACCGCCCGGACAGGTCAAAGCCCTACGAGCAGTACTTC; cdr3_aa: CASSSQIHRPDRSKPYEQYF
d_call: -; clone_size: -; j_call: TRBJ2-7; v_call: TRBV28; cdr3_nt: TGTGCCAGCAGTTTATTTGTAGGACTCCGAGGCTACGAGCAGTACTTC; cdr3_aa: CASSLFVGLRGYEQYF
d_call: -; clone_size: -; j_call: TRBJ2-7; v_call: TRBV4-2; cdr3_nt: TGTGCCAGCAGCCAAGTTGAGCTCTCCTACGAGCAGTACTTC; cdr3_aa: CASSQVELSYEQYF
d_call: -; clone_size: -; j_call: TRBJ2-3; v_call: TRBV19; cdr3_nt: TGTGCCAGTAGTATCGGCCACCTCACAGATACGCAGTATTTT; cdr3_aa: CASSIGHLTDTQYF
d_call: -; clone_size: -; j_call: TRBJ1-6; v_call: TRBV7-3; cdr3_nt: TGTGCCAGCAGCTTATTAGGTTCTAATTCACCCCTCCACTTT; cdr3_aa: CASSLLGSNSPLHF
d_call: -; clone_size: once; j_call: TRBJ2-7; v_call: TRBV7-9; cdr3_nt: TGTGCCAGCAGTTTGGTTGAGGAGCAGTACTTC; cdr3_aa: CASSLVEEQYF
d_call: -; clone_size: -; j_call: TRBJ2-7; v_call: TRBV28; cdr3_nt: TGTGCCAGCATTCCTCGAGGGGGGAGATCCTACGAGCAGTACTTC; cdr3_aa: CASIPRGGRSYEQYF
d_call: TRBD1; clone_size: -; j_call: TRBJ1-2; v_call: TRBV27; cdr3_nt: TGTGCCAGCAGTTTAACGGGACAGCCTACGGTGTATGGCTACACCTTC; cdr3_aa: CASSLTGQPTVYGYTF
d_call: -; clone_size: -; j_call: TRBJ2-7; v_call: TRBV5-6; cdr3_nt: TGTGCCAGCAGCGGCAGGGAAGGAGACTACGAGCAGTACTTC; cdr3_aa: CASSGREGDYEQYF
d_call: -; clone_size: -; j_call: TRBJ2-1; v_call: TRBV4-3; cdr3_nt: TGCGCCAGCAGCCCCCGTATTTCGGCTGAGCAGTTCTTC; cdr3_aa: CASSPRISAEQFF
d_call: -; clone_size: -; j_call: TRBJ2-2; v_call: TRBV13; cdr3_nt: TGTGCCAGCAGCAACGGTGTCGACACCGGGGAGCTGTTTTTT; cdr3_aa: CASSNGVDTGELFF
d_call: TRBD2; clone_size: -; j_call: TRBJ2-5; v_call: TRBV9; cdr3_nt: TGTGCCAGCAGCGTAGAGGGACTAGCGGGGCTGGAGACCCAGTACTTC; cdr3_aa: CASSVEGLAGLETQYF
d_call: TRBD1; clone_size: -; j_call: TRBJ2-7; v_call: TRBV29-1; cdr3_nt: TGCAGCGCCCTAGGTTCGGGGACAGGGGTGGCGGAGCAGTACTTC; cdr3_aa: CSALGSGTGVAEQYF
d_call: TRBD1; clone_size: -; j_call: TRBJ1-2; v_call: TRBV27; cdr3_nt: TGTGCCAGCAGTCCCGACAGGGGATATGGCTACACCTTC; cdr3_aa: CASSPDRGYGYTF
d_call: -; clone_size: -; j_call: TRBJ1-2; v_call: TRBV15; cdr3_nt: TGTGCCACCAGCAGAGATCGCGGCACCTACTATGGCTACACCTTC; cdr3_aa: CATSRDRGTYYGYTF
d_call: TRBD1; clone_size: once; j_call: TRBJ2-7; v_call: TRBV5-1; cdr3_nt: TGCGCCAGCAGCTCCTCGACAGGGGTAATCACCTACGAGCAGTACTTC; cdr3_aa: CASSSSTGVITYEQYF
d_call: -; clone_size: few; j_call: TRBJ2-3; v_call: TRBV29-1; cdr3_nt: TGCAGCGTGACACCGGGACATCCTAGCACAGATACGCAGTATTTT; cdr3_aa: CSVTPGHPSTDTQYF
d_call: -; clone_size: -; j_call: TRBJ2-7; v_call: TRBV30; cdr3_nt: TGTGCCTGTGAAAGTCCTCAACAGGGAGGCTACGAGCAGTACTTC; cdr3_aa: CACESPQQGGYEQYF
d_call: -; clone_size: -; j_call: TRBJ2-7; v_call: TRBV28; cdr3_nt: TGTGCCAGCAGTTCCTTTGAGCGGGCCCTCCAAGAGCAGTACTTC; cdr3_aa: CASSSFERALQEQYF
d_call: -; clone_size: -; j_call: TRBJ2-7; v_call: TRBV19; cdr3_nt: TGTGCCAGTAGTATAGGTGGAGGGGCCCCCTACGAGCAGTACTTC; cdr3_aa: CASSIGGGAPYEQYF
d_call: TRBD1; clone_size: once; j_call: TRBJ2-7; v_call: TRBV13; cdr3_nt: TGTGCCAGCAGCCCCGGGACAGGGGGCTGGTACGAGCAGTACTTC; cdr3_aa: CASSPGTGGWYEQYF
d_call: TRBD1; clone_size: -; j_call: TRBJ2-7; v_call: TRBV7-9; cdr3_nt: TGTGCCAGCAGTTCGACCGGGACAGGGGACCACGAGCAGTACTTC; cdr3_aa: CASSSTGTGDHEQYF
d_call: TRBD2; clone_size: -; j_call: TRBJ2-1; v_call: TRBV4-3; cdr3_nt: TGCGCCAGCAGCCCAGTAGCGGGGGGCCTCACCTACAATGAGCAGTTCTTC; cdr3_aa: CASSPVAGGLTYNEQFF
d_call: -; clone_size: -; j_call: TRBJ2-5; v_call: TRBV18; cdr3_nt: TGTGCCAGCTCACCACCGTACAGTTGGGAGACCCAGTACTTC; cdr3_aa: CASSPPYSWETQYF
d_call: -; clone_size: -; j_call: TRBJ2-1; v_call: TRBV4-3; cdr3_nt: TGCGCCAGCAGCCAGACACCGGGATATGGGTACAATGAGCAGTTCTTC; cdr3_aa: CASSQTPGYGYNEQFF
d_call: -; clone_size: -; j_call: TRBJ2-1; v_call: TRBV28; cdr3_nt: TGTGCCAGCAACTGGAACTACAATGAGCAGTTCTTC; cdr3_aa: CASNWNYNEQFF
d_call: TRBD2; clone_size: -; j_call: TRBJ2-4; v_call: TRBV6-5; cdr3_nt: TGTGCCAGCAGTTACGCTAGCGGACCCAAAAACATTCAGTACTTC; cdr3_aa: CASSYASGPKNIQYF
d_call: -; clone_size: -; j_call: TRBJ1-6; v_call: TRBV5-6; cdr3_nt: TGTGCCAGCAGCTTGTTGGTGCAGGGGCCCTCCTATAATTCACCCCTCCACTTT; cdr3_aa: CASSLLVQGPSYNSPLHF
d_call: -; clone_size: -; j_call: TRBJ2-5; v_call: TRBV5-6; cdr3_nt: TGTGCCAGCAGCTTGGCCGGAGGCAGGACGGCGGAGACCCAGTACTTC; cdr3_aa: CASSLAGGRTAETQYF